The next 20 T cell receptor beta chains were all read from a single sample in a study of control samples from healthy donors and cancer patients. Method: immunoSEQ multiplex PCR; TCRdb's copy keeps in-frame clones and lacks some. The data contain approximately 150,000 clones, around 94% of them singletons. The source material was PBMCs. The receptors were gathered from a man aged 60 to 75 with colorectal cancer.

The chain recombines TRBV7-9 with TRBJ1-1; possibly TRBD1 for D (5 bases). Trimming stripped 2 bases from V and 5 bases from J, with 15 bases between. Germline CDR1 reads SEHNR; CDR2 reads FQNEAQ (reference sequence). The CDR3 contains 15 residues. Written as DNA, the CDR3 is TGTGCCAGCAGCTTACTCGGGGGGAGCCGGACTGAAGCTTTCTTT. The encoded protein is CASSLLGGSRTEAFF.

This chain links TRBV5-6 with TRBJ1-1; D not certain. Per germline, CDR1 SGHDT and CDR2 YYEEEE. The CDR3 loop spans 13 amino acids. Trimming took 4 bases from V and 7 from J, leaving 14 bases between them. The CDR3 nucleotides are TGTGCCAGCAGCCGCCAGGACGGCGATGAAGCTTTCTTT. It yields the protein CASSRQDGDEAFF.

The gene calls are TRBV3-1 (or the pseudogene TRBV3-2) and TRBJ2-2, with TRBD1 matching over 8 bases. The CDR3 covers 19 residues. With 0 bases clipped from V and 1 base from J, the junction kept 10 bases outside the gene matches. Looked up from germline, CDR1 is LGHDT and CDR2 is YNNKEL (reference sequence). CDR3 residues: CASSQEVGQVEENTGELFF. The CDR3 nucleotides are TGTGCCAGCAGCCAAGAAGTGGGACAGGTAGAAGAGAACACCGGGGAGCTGTTTTTT.

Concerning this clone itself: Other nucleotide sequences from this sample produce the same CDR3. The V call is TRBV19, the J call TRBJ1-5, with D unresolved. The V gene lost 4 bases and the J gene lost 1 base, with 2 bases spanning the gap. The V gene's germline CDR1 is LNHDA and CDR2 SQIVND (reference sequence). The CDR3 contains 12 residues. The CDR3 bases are TGTGCCAGTAGTAGAAGCAATCAGCCCCAGCATTTT. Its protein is CASSRSNQPQHF.

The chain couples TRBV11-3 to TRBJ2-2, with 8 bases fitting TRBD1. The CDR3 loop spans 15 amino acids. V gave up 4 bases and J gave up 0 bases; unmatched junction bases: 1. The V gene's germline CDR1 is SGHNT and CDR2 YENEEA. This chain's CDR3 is CASSSDRANTGELFF. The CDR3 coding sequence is TGTGCCAGCAGCTCGGACAGGGCGAACACCGGGGAGCTGTTTTTT. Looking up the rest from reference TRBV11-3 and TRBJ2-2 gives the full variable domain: EAGVVQSPRYKIIEKKQPVAFWCNPISGHNTLYWYLQNLGQGPELLIRYENEEAVDDSQLPKDRFSAERLKGVDSTLKIQPAELGDSAVYLCASSSDRANTGELFFGEGSRLTVL.

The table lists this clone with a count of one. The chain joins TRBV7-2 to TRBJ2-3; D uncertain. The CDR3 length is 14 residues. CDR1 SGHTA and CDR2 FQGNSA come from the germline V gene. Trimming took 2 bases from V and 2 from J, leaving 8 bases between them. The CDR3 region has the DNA TGTGCCAGCAGCTTATTCAGGAACACAGATACGCAGTATTTT. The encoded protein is CASSLFRNTDTQYF.

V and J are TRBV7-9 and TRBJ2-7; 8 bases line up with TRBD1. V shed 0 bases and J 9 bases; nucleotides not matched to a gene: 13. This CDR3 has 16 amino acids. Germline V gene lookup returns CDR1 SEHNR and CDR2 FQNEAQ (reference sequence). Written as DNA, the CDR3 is TGTGCCAGCAGCTTAGCGAGTAGTGGACAGGGAAGGGGGCAGTACTTC. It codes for CASSLASSGQGRGQYF. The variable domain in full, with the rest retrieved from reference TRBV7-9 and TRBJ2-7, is DTGVSQNPRHKITKRGQNVTFRCDPISEHNRLYWYRQTLGQGPEFLTYFQNEAQLEKSRLLSDRFSAERPKGSFSTLEIQRTEQGDSAMYLCASSLASSGQGRGQYFGPGTRLTVT.

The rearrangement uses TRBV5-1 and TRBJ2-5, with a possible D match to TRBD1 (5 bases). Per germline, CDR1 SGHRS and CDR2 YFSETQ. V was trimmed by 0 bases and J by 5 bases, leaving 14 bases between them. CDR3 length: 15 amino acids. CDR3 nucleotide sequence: TGCGCCAGCAGCTTGGAGGGGCGGTACGGGGAGACCCAGTACTTC. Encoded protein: CASSLEGRYGETQYF.

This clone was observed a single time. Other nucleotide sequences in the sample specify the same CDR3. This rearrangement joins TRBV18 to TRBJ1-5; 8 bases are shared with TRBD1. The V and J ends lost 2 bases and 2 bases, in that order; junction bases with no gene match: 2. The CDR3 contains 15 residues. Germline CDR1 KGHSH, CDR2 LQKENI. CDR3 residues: CASSPGTGGNQPQHF. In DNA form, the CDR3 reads TGTGCCAGCTCACCAGGGACAGGAGGCAATCAGCCCCAGCATTTT.

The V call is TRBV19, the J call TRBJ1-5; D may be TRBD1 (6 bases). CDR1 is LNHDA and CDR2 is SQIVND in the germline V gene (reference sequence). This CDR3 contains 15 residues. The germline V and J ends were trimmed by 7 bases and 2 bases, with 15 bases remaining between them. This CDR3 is CASTALSGGNQPQHF. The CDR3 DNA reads TGTGCCAGTACCGCCCTTTCAGGGGGCAATCAGCCCCAGCATTTT.

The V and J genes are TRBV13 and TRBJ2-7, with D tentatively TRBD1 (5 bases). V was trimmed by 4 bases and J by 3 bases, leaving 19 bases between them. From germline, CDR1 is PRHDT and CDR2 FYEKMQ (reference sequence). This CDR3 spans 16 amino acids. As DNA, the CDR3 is TGTGCCAGCAGCTCGCCTTCCGTTCTCAGGGTCTACGAGCAGTACTTC. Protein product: CASSSPSVLRVYEQYF.

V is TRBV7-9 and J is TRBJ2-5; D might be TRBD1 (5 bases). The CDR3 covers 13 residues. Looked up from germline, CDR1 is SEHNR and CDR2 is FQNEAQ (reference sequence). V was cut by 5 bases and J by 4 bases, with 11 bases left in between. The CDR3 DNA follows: TGTGCCAGCAGCCCCAGCCAGGGAGAGACCCAGTACTTC. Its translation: CASSPSQGETQYF. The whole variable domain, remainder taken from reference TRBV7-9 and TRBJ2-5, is DTGVSQNPRHKITKRGQNVTFRCDPISEHNRLYWYRQTLGQGPEFLTYFQNEAQLEKSRLLSDRFSAERPKGSFSTLEIQRTEQGDSAMYLCASSPSQGETQYFGPGTRLLVL.

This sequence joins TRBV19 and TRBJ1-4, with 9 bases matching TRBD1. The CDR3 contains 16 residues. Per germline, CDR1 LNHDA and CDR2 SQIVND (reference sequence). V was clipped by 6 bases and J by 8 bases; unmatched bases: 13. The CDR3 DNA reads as TGTGCCAGTAGCAACACACCGACAGGGGGTCGGGAAAAACTGTTTTTT. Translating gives CASSNTPTGGREKLFF.

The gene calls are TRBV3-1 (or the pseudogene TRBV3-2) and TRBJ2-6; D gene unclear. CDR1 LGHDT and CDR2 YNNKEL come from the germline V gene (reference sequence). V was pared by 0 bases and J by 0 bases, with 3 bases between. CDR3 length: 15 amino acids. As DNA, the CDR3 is TGTGCCAGCAGCCAAGAGTCCTCTGGGGCCAACGTCCTGACTTTC. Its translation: CASSQESSGANVLTF.

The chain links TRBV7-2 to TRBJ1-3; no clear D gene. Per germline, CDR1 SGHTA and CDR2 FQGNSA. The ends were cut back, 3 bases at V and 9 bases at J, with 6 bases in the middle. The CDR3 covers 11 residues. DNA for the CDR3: TGTGCCAGCAGCTTTGAGACCACCATATATTTT. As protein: CASSFETTIYF.

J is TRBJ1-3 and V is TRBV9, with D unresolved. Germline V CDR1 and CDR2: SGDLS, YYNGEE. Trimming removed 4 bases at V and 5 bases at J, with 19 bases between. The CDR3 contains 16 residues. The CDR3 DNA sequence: TGTGCCAGCAGCACCCCCCCTAATGGAAATAGAAACACCATATATTTT. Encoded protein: CASSTPPNGNRNTIYF.

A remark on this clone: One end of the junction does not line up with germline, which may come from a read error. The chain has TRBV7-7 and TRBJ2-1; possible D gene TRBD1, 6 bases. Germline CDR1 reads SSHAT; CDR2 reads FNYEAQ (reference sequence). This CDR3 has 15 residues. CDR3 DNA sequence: TGTGCCAGCAGCCTAGCCGGGACACCCAACAATGAGCAGTTCTTC. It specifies CASSLAGTPNNEQFF.

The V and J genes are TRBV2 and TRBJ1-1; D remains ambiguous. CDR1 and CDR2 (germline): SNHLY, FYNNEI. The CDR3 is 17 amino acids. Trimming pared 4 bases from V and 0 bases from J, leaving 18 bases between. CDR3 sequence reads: CASSGALTRVMNTEAFF. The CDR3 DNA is TGTGCCAGCAGTGGTGCGCTTACTAGGGTAATGAACACTGAAGCTTTCTTT.

Written as DNA, the CDR3 is TGTGCCAGCTCACCCGGCGGGGGGACCCAGTACTTC. It codes for CASSPGGGTQYF. The chain recombines TRBV18 with TRBJ2-5; 7 nucleotides agree with TRBD2. The CDR3 totals 12 residues. CDR1 and CDR2 from the germline V gene are KGHSH and LQKENI. Trimming cost V 3 bases and J 7 bases; bases outside gene matches: 2.

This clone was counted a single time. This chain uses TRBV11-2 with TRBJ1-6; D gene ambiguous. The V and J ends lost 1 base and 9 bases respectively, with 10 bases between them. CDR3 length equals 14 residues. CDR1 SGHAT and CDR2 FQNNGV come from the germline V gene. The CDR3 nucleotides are TGTGCCAGCAGCTTAGTCAGGATAGGTTCACCCCTCCACTTT. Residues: CASSLVRIGSPLHF. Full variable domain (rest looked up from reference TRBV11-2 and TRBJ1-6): EAGVAQSPRYKIIEKRQSVAFWCNPISGHATLYWYQQILGQGPKLLIQFQNNGVVDDSQLPKDRFSAERLKGVDSTLKIQPAKLEDSAVYLCASSLVRIGSPLHFGNGTRLTVT.